These T cell receptor beta chains were read from a single sample in a study of control samples from healthy donors and cancer patients. Produced via immunoSEQ multiplex PCR; TCRdb's table is partial and in-frame only. The table shows approximately 97,000 clones, with 70% to 90% occurring only once. Material: blood. All receptors derive from a young man in good health. CDR3s include the opening cysteine and the closing phenylalanine or tryptophan. A D gene is named only where the DNA matches it firmly. Some rows have no size entry. The others give once, few or many, or a class for an expanded clone.

>.|TRBD1|TRBV6-5|TRBJ2-5
CASSSNRGRETQYF
TGTGCCAGCAGTTCTAACAGGGGGCGCGAGACCCAGTACTTC
>.|.|TRBV6-6|TRBJ2-7
CASSFLLSTGSYEQYF
TGTGCCAGCAGTTTCCTACTTTCGACAGGTTCCTACGAGCAGTACTTC
>.|TRBD1|TRBV28|TRBJ1-6
CASVEGTGVSPLHF
TGTGCCAGCGTGGAGGGGACAGGGGTTTCACCCCTCCACTTT
>.|.|TRBV7-9|TRBJ2-5
CASSLSFRGETQYF
TGTGCCAGCAGCTTATCCTTTAGAGGAGAGACCCAGTACTTC
>.|.|TRBV6-5|TRBJ1-1
CASRGDTEAFF
TGTGCCAGCAGAGGGGACACTGAAGCTTTCTTT
>.|.|TRBV4-2|TRBJ2-3
CASSLSRAEDTQYF
TGTGCCAGCAGCCTTTCGAGGGCCGAAGATACGCAGTATTTT
>.|TRBD2|TRBV11-2|TRBJ2-5
CASSFGTKETQYF
TGTGCCAGCAGCTTTGGGACTAAAGAGACCCAGTACTTC
>.|.|TRBV18|TRBJ2-3
CASSTRQETDTQYF
TGTGCCAGCTCTACACGACAGGAGACAGATACGCAGTATTTT
>.|TRBD2|TRBV5-4|TRBJ2-5
CASSWGTSGRGETQYF
TGTGCCAGCAGCTGGGGGACTAGCGGGAGAGGTGAGACCCAGTACTTC
>.|.|TRBV7-9|TRBJ2-1
CASSRRELGQQNEQFF
TGTGCCAGCAGCAGGAGGGAGTTGGGACAGCAGAATGAGCAGTTCTTC
>.|.|TRBV7-2|TRBJ1-2
CASSLARRGRGYTF
TGTGCCAGCAGCTTAGCGCGGCGGGGCAGAGGCTACACCTTC
>.|.|TRBV5-8|TRBJ2-1
CASSRSLVRNEQFF
TGTGCCAGCAGCAGGTCCCTAGTGCGCAATGAGCAGTTCTTC
>.|.|TRBV18|TRBJ1-6
CASSPPGGLSLHF
TGTGCCAGCTCACCACCGGGGGGTCTATCCCTCCACTTT
>.|TRBD2|TRBV9|TRBJ2-7
CASSVAQREGYEQYF
TGTGCCAGCAGCGTAGCCCAGCGGGAGGGGTACGAGCAGTACTTC
>.|.|TRBV6-2/TRBV6-3|TRBJ1-2
CASSYFNGRGDGYTF
TGTGCCAGCAGTTACTTTAACGGCAGGGGAGATGGCTACACCTTC
>.|.|TRBV2|TRBJ1-1
CASTGGLAIEAFF
TGTGCCAGCACGGGGGGTTTGGCCATTGAAGCTTTCTTT
>.|TRBD2|TRBV24-1|TRBJ2-1
CATSDYGTSGTHEQFF
TGTGCCACCAGTGATTACGGGACTAGCGGAACCCATGAGCAGTTCTTC
>.|.|TRBV6-1|TRBJ2-2
CASSEGVGRPNTGELFF
TGTGCCAGCAGTGAAGGTGTTGGCAGACCGAACACCGGGGAGCTGTTTTTT
>once|.|TRBV11-3|TRBJ2-3
CASSLLGVPDTQYF
TGTGCCAGCAGCTTGTTGGGGGTCCCAGATACGCAGTATTTT
>.|.|TRBV3-1/TRBV3-2|TRBJ2-1
CASSLSDLDEQFF
TGTGCCAGCAGCCTCTCGGATTTGGATGAGCAGTTCTTC
>.|.|TRBV7-2|TRBJ1-1
CASSLFAGRVMTEAFF
TGTGCCAGCAGCTTATTTGCCGGCAGGGTTATGACTGAAGCTTTCTTT
>once|.|TRBV6-6|TRBJ1-2
CASSYNYGYTF
TGTGCCAGCAGTTACAACTATGGCTACACCTTC
>.|.|TRBV27|TRBJ1-1
CASSSQGYQGRAFF
TGTGCCAGCAGTTCTCAGGGGTATCAGGGGAGGGCTTTCTTT
>.|.|TRBV4-2|TRBJ1-2
CASGETGVLLYGYTF
TGTGCCAGCGGCGAAACAGGAGTCCTCCTCTATGGCTACACCTTC
>.|TRBD2|TRBV18|TRBJ2-6
CASSPKTSGSGANVLTF
TGTGCCAGCTCACCCAAGACTAGCGGCTCTGGGGCCAACGTCCTGACTTTC
>.|.|TRBV27|TRBJ1-1
CASSLSGPYTEAFF
TGTGCCAGCAGTTTATCTGGGCCTTACACTGAAGCTTTCTTT